This T cell receptor (beta chain) originates from a study of human T cells and chemical hapten exposure. Time point specified: pre-sensitization, week 0. The treatment was: therapeutic diphenylcyclopropenone sensitization with weekly scalp DPC. MiXCR, run by TCRdb on the RACE reads, gives a single entry per CDR3 protein. The table records a few hundred thousand distinct CDR3 sequences, about 9% of them present only once. CDR3 length: 17 amino acids. J lost 9 bases, V lost 1 base, and 13 bases had no gene match. The germline gives CDR1 SGHTA, CDR2 FQGNSA. This clonotype turned up a few times. The J gene is TRBJ2-1, the V gene TRBV7-2; 9 nucleotides align to TRBD2. This clonotype originated in a woman aged 40-49 years with alopecia areata. Some clones in this sample may be carry-over from other donors' samples. This specimen was whole blood, taken in connection with sensitization to the hapten diphenylcyclopropenone (DPC). CDR3 amino acids: CASSLGQGAGGFGEQFF. The CDR3 region has the DNA TGTGCCAGCAGCTTAGGCCAAGGGGCGGGAGGGTTCGGTGAGCAGTTCTTC. Variable domain in full (rest from reference TRBV7-2 and TRBJ2-1): GAGVSQSPSNKVTEKGKDVELRCDPISGHTALYWYRQSLGQGLEFLIYFQGNSAPDKSGLPSDRFSAERTGGSVSTLTIQRTQQEDSAVYLCASSLGQGAGGFGEQFFGPGTRLTVL.